This TCR beta chain was recovered during a study of T cell changes during pregnancy in multiple sclerosis (dated by TCRdb to between 2019 and 2020). With regard to the full study: Changes in the T cell repertoire over the course of pregnancy were examined in this study in women with multiple sclerosis.

Taken from the germline V gene, the CDR1 and CDR2 loops are MRHNA and SNTAGT. V lost 2 bases and J lost 3 bases; the stretch between them is 10 bases long. Including the terminal cysteine and phenylalanine, the CDR3 comprises 14 residues. Here the CDR3 DNA is all that survives: 42 bases in frame from base 1. Library preparation was by the immunoSEQ multiplex PCR assay. TCRdb provides this immuneACCESS table in a form limited to in-frame rearrangements. Some clones are lacking; in checked studies, under half of them reflect an unresolved V gene, and why the rest are absent is not known. The sample table records about 99,000 clones; roughly 92% of these occur just once. The ten largest clones capture 0.93% of the sample. The table lists this clone with a count of one. This clone's antigen is unknown. The input lacks base qualities; no much larger clone sits a single base away.

The starting material was peripheral blood, obtained after pregnancy. The chain is assembled from TRBV6-4 and TRBJ1-1; TRBD1 is perhaps the D gene, given 6 matching bases. The TCR comes from a female donor with multiple sclerosis, enrolled in a pregnancy study. The DNA sequence is TGTGCCAGCAGTGACCACAGGGTTTACACTGAAGCTTTCTTT. Its translation reads: CASSDHRVYTEAFF.